These T cell receptor beta chains were read from a single sample in a study of Graves' ophthalmopathy and Graves' hyperthyroidism. From the multiplex PCR reads, TCRdb called clonotypes with MiXCR, one entry per CDR3 protein. The table records 650,000 to 900,000 distinct CDR3 sequences, around 40% of them present only once. The sequencing sample was made of peripheral blood. The receptors originated from an adult man with Graves' ophthalmopathy. The CDR3 runs from the conserved cysteine through the conserved F or W. The order of the fields is clone size, V gene, D gene, J gene, CDR3 protein, CDR3 DNA. D genes are given only for firm matches. For some rows the clone size is stated as once, few or many, or as a class when expanded; others skip it.

.	TRBV28	.	TRBJ1-1	CASTRTVDTEAFF	TGTGCCAGCACCAGGACGGTGGACACTGAAGCTTTCTTT
.	TRBV10-3	TRBD2	TRBJ2-7	CTDIRGTTSYEQYF	TGTACCGACATTAGAGGGACTACATCCTACGAGCAGTACTTC
.	TRBV20-1	.	TRBJ2-5	CSARDCLQETQYF	TGCAGTGCTAGGGACTGTCTCCAAGAGACCCAGTACTTC
few	TRBV12-3/TRBV12-4	.	TRBJ1-2	CASSSSRGGGDYGYTF	TGTGCCAGCAGTTCCTCCCGGGGGGGAGGGGACTATGGCTACACCTTC
.	TRBV2	TRBD1	TRBJ1-3	CASRGQGHTIYF	TGTGCCAGCAGGGGACAGGGACACACCATATATTTT
.	TRBV5-1	TRBD2	TRBJ2-7	CASSLAAASGRSEQYF	TGCGCCAGCAGCTTGGCCGCGGCTAGCGGGAGGAGCGAGCAGTACTTC
.	TRBV24-1	TRBD1	TRBJ1-5	CATSGASGTDLETQHF	TGTGCCACCAGTGGCGCTAGCGGGACAGATTTGGAGACCCAGCATTTT
few	TRBV5-5	.	TRBJ2-7	CASSRTDTNYEQYF	TGTGCCAGCAGCCGGACGGATACTAACTACGAGCAGTACTTC
many	TRBV7-6	.	TRBJ2-7	CASSLSEGGVYEQYF	TGTGCCAGCAGCCTTAGTGAGGGCGGGGTCTACGAGCAGTACTTC
.	TRBV11-2	TRBD1	TRBJ1-2	CASSRNAGGTGYTF	TGTGCCAGCAGCCGGAACGCAGGGGGCACTGGCTACACCTTC
many	TRBV29-1	TRBD1	TRBJ2-7	CSVERRGQGSHEQYF	TGCAGCGTTGAAAGGCGGGGACAGGGGAGCCACGAGCAGTACTTC
.	TRBV20-1	.	TRBJ1-6	CSARASPTGTYNSPLHF	TGCAGTGCTAGAGCCTCCCCCACAGGGACATATAATTCACCCCTCCACTTT
once	TRBV2	.	TRBJ1-5	CASSAVTGFNQPQHF	TGTGCCAGCAGTGCAGTTACAGGATTCAATCAGCCCCAGCATTTT
many	TRBV5-1	.	TRBJ1-2	CASSLVTRLSGYTF	TGCGCCAGCAGCTTGGTTACGCGACTAAGTGGCTACACCTTC